These 20 T cell receptor beta chains were sequenced from one sample in a study of cytomegalovirus exposure and HLA in healthy donors. The PCR made use of 60 Vbeta and 13 Jbeta primers. Some clones are missing from TCRdb's copy, which holds only in-frame ones; the method was immunoSEQ multiplex PCR. The sample includes roughly 150,000 clones, more than 75% of them seen just once. Sequencing used PBMCs. The receptors were sampled from a man younger than 45 in good health and CMV-seropositive.

CDR3 sequence (DNA): TGCGCCAGCAGCCAGACGCCGGGGGAGACCCAGTACTTC. Its protein is CASSQTPGETQYF. The genes are TRBV5-1 and TRBJ2-5; D might be TRBD2 (5 bases). CDR3 length: 13 residues. Trimming shortened V by 4 bases and J by 5 bases, and 12 bases separated the two germline ends. The germline V gene encodes CDR1 SGHRS and CDR2 YFSETQ.

J is TRBJ2-1 and V is TRBV6-4; 9 bases agree with TRBD2. Germline V gene sequence: CDR1 MRHNA, CDR2 SNTAGT. The CDR3 spans 16 residues. V was pared by 0 bases and J by 7 bases, with 7 bases of the junction left unmatched. CDR3 sequence: CASSDSVAGASNEQFF. Written as DNA, the CDR3 is TGTGCCAGCAGTGACTCGGTAGCGGGAGCTTCAAATGAGCAGTTCTTC.

J is TRBJ1-1 and V is TRBV7-2; 9 nucleotides line up with TRBD1. With 3 bases clipped from V and 6 bases from J, the junction kept 5 bases outside the gene matches. Per the germline V gene, CDR1 is SGHTA and CDR2 is FQGNSA. The CDR3 length is 14 residues. DNA of the CDR3: TGTGCCAGCAGCTTCGGACAGGGGTTACCTGAAGCTTTCTTT. As protein: CASSFGQGLPEAFF. The complete variable domain, with remaining parts taken from reference TRBV7-2 and TRBJ1-1, reads GAGVSQSPSNKVTEKGKDVELRCDPISGHTALYWYRQSLGQGLEFLIYFQGNSAPDKSGLPSDRFSAERTGGSVSTLTIQRTQQEDSAVYLCASSFGQGLPEAFFGQGTRLTVV.

V gene TRBV6-5 combines with J gene TRBJ2-3; D is possibly TRBD1 (5 bases). The CDR3 is 15 amino acids. CDR1 and CDR2 from the germline V gene are MNHEY and SVGAGI. Trimming cost V 0 bases and J 6 bases, with 13 bases left between them. The CDR3 DNA reads TGTGCCAGCAGTTACTCGGGGCGGTCGCAGGATACGCAGTATTTT. Translating it yields CASSYSGRSQDTQYF.

The chain carries TRBV10-3 and TRBJ1-2; 12 positions match TRBD1. This CDR3 has 14 residues. Germline CDR1 ENHRY, CDR2 SYGVKD. After removal of 6 bases from V and 11 bases from J, the junction contained 10 bases not matched to a gene. CDR3 region: CAISDIGTGGEYTF. CDR3 coding DNA: TGTGCCATCAGCGACATCGGGACAGGGGGCGAATACACCTTC.

The chain combines TRBV5-4 with TRBJ2-1; TRBD2 matches 9 bases. CDR3 length equals 14 residues. V lost 0 bases to trimming and J lost 8 bases; unmatched junction nucleotides: 3. Germline CDR1 and CDR2: SGHNT and YYREEE (reference sequence). The CDR3 sequence: CASSLELAGYEQFF. The CDR3 region has the DNA TGTGCCAGCAGCTTGGAACTAGCGGGCTATGAGCAGTTCTTC.

The chain uses TRBV28 and TRBJ1-5, with 7 bases fitting TRBD1. Germline loops: CDR1 MDHEN, CDR2 SYDVKM. The CDR3 is made up of 16 amino acids. V was pared by 3 bases and J by 11 bases, with 16 bases of the junction left unmatched. CDR3 residues: CASSLGPGTALGAQHF. CDR3 sequence (DNA): TGTGCCAGCAGTTTGGGGCCCGGGACAGCTTTGGGGGCCCAGCATTTT.

The chain joins TRBV4-2 to TRBJ2-1, with 9 nucleotides matching TRBD2. From germline, CDR1 is LGHNA and CDR2 YNFKEQ. The CDR3 is made up of 17 amino acids. Germline trimming cut 4 bases from V and 7 bases from J; bases unmatched to any gene: 14. CDR3 sequence: CASSPTLRGRADNEQFF. The DNA of the CDR3 is TGTGCCAGCAGCCCCACCCTTCGCGGGAGGGCCGATAATGAGCAGTTCTTC.

The rearrangement joins TRBV5-1 to TRBJ2-3; no definite D call. Trimming took off 2 bases at V and 6 bases at J, with 10 bases between the two ends. The CDR3 has 13 amino acids. Germline values: CDR1 SGHRS, CDR2 YFSETQ. Here the CDR3 reads CASSLIVGDTQYF. CDR3 sequence (DNA): TGCGCCAGCAGCTTAATAGTCGGGGATACGCAGTATTTT.

The V and J genes are TRBV2 and TRBJ2-7, with TRBD2 matching over 9 bases. J gave up 1 base and V 2 bases, and 3 bases lay outside the gene matches. Looked up from germline, CDR1 is SNHLY and CDR2 is FYNNEI. The CDR3 runs 15 residues. In DNA form, the CDR3 reads TGTGCCAGCAGTGAACGGCTAGCGGGGTCCTACGAGCAGTACTTC. This encodes CASSERLAGSYEQYF.

This chain links TRBV28 with TRBJ1-6; D gene uncertain. This CDR3 is 15 amino acids long. Trimming shortened V by 2 bases and J by 6 bases, and 11 bases separated the two germline ends. Germline V gene sequence: CDR1 MDHEN, CDR2 SYDVKM. CDR3 sequence: CASSLRGGSNSPLHF. The CDR3, as DNA: TGTGCCAGCAGTTTACGGGGTGGTAGTAATTCACCCCTCCACTTT.

The genes are TRBV5-1 and TRBJ2-1; possibly TRBD1 for D (8 bases). The CDR3 runs 16 residues. V dropped 0 bases and J dropped 7 bases, with 17 bases sitting between them. In germline, CDR1 is SGHRS, CDR2 YFSETQ. CDR3 in DNA: TGCGCCAGCAGCTTGGCCGGTACAGGGGGGGGGAATGAGCAGTTCTTC. Residues: CASSLAGTGGGNEQFF. Supplemented by reference TRBV5-1 and TRBJ2-1, the full variable domain reads KAGVTQTPRYLIKTRGQQVTLSCSPISGHRSVSWYQQTPGQGLQFLFEYFSETQRNKGNFPGRFSGRQFSNSRSEMNVSTLELGDSALYLCASSLAGTGGGNEQFFGPGTRLTVL.

V usage is TRBV6-5 and J usage is TRBJ2-5; possibly TRBD1 for D (6 bases). Germline V CDR1 and CDR2: MNHEY, SVGAGI. This CDR3 has 12 amino acids. Between the trimmed V and J ends, which lost 8 bases and 3 bases, there was a span of 10 bases. CDR3 region: CASGYREETQYF. CDR3 nucleotides: TGTGCCAGCGGGTACAGGGAAGAGACCCAGTACTTC.

Of note for this clone: At one of its ends the junction is not consistent with the germline gene, which may arise from a read error. V usage is TRBV7-7 and J usage is TRBJ1-1, with 7 positions matching TRBD1. The CDR3 loop spans 16 amino acids. CDR1 and CDR2 from the germline V gene are SSHAT and FNYEAQ (reference sequence). The CDR3 bases are TGTGCTAGCAGCTACCCTAACAGGGGTTATGTAGCTGAAGCTTTCTTT. This codes for CASSYPNRGYVAEAFF.

The chain joins TRBV19 to TRBJ1-1; 9 bases line up with TRBD1. Germline-derived CDR1 and CDR2 are LNHDA and SQIVND (reference sequence). J gave up 1 base and V 6 bases, and 3 bases lay outside the gene matches. The CDR3 consists of 14 residues. The CDR3 DNA reads as TGTGCCAGTAGCATGACAGGGGGGAACACTGAAGCTTTCTTT. It encodes CASSMTGGNTEAFF.

The rearrangement joins TRBV10-2 to TRBJ2-7; TRBD1 aligns across 7 bases. This CDR3 region has 16 residues. After removal of 2 bases from V and 2 bases from J, the junction contained 9 bases not matched to a gene. Per the germline V gene, CDR1 is WSHSY and CDR2 is SAAADI. CDR3 protein: CASSELGTVHAYEQYF. CDR3 bases: TGCGCCAGCAGTGAGCTTGGGACAGTCCATGCCTACGAGCAGTACTTC.

The J gene is TRBJ2-2, the V gene TRBV7-6, with 7 bases fitting TRBD1. Germline loops: CDR1 SGHVS, CDR2 FNYEAQ. The V gene end was trimmed by 5 bases and the J gene end by 3 bases; junction bases not matched to a gene: 15. CDR3 length equals 18 residues. CDR3 bases: TGTGCCAGCAGCCCAGCCTTCTCGACAGGGTGGGACACCGGGGAGCTGTTTTTT. It translates to CASSPAFSTGWDTGELFF.

This chain joins TRBV7-6 and TRBJ2-1, with unresolved D. Per the germline V gene, CDR1 is SGHVS and CDR2 is FNYEAQ. This CDR3 is built from 14 residues. V was clipped by 0 bases and J by 3 bases, with 6 bases between them. CDR3 DNA: TGTGCCAGCAGCTTAGCGGGCTTCTACAATGAGCAGTTCTTC. This translates into CASSLAGFYNEQFF.

The V gene is TRBV12-5, the J gene TRBJ2-1, with 10 positions matching TRBD1. V lost 5 bases, J lost 9 bases, and 10 bases stayed unmatched. Germline V gene lookup returns CDR1 LGHNT and CDR2 FRNRAP. CDR3 length equals 15 residues. In DNA form, the CDR3 reads TGTGCTAGTGGTCCCGCCGGGACAGGGGTAGGTGAGCAGTTCTTC. This codes for CASGPAGTGVGEQFF.

The rearrangement uses TRBV6-6 and TRBJ2-1; 7 nucleotides align to TRBD1. Germline V gene lookup returns CDR1 MNHNY and CDR2 SVGAGI (reference sequence). The CDR3 sequence is 14 residues long. The V segment lost 7 bases and the J segment 6 bases; nucleotides outside the gene matches: 9. The CDR3 spells CASNDRQGVNEQFF. The CDR3 bases are TGTGCCAGCAACGACCGGCAGGGGGTCAATGAGCAGTTCTTC.